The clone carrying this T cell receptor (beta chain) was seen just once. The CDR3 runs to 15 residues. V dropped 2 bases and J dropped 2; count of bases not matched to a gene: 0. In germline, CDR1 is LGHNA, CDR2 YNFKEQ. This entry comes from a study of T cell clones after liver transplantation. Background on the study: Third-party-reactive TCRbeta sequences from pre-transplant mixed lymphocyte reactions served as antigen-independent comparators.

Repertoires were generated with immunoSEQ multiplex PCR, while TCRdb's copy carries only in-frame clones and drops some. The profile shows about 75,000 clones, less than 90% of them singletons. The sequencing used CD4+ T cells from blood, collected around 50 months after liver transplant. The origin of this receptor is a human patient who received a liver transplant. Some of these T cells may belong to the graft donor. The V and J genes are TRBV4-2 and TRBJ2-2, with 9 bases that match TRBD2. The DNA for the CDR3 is TGTGCCAGCAGCCAACTAGCGGGAAACACCGGGGAGCTGTTTTTT. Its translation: CASSQLAGNTGELFF.